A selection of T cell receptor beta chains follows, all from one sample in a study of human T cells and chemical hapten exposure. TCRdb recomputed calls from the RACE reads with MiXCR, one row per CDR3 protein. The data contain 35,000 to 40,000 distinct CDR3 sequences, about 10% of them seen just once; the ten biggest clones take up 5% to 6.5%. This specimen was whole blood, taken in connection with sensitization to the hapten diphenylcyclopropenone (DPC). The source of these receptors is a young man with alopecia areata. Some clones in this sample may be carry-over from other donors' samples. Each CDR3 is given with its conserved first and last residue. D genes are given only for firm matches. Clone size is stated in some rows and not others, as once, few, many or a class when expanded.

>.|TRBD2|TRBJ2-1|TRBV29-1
TGCAGCGTTGAAGGGCGGGGGGTCCGCTGGTACAATGAGCAGTTCTTC
CSVEGRGVRWYNEQFF
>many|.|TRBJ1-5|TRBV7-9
TGTGCCAGCAGCCGGACAGGCAATCAGCCCCAGCATTTT
CASSRTGNQPQHF
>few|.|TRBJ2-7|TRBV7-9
TGTGCCAGCAGCTCGGCCTACGAGCAGTACTTC
CASSSAYEQYF
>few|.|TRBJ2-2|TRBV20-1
TGCAGTGCCAATATGGGGCAATCCGGGGAGCTGTTTTTT
CSANMGQSGELFF
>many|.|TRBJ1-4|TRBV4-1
TGCGCCAGCAGCCTCTCCCTCCGGGACAAAGCCTCGATTAATGAAAAACTGTTTTTT
CASSLSLRDKASINEKLFF
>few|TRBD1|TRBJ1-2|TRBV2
TGTGCCACCCGGGACAGGGAAACCTATGGCTACACCTTC
CATRDRETYGYTF
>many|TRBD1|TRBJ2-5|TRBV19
TGTGCCAGTAGTATAGGACAGGGAACTGGAGAAGAGACCCAGTACTTC
CASSIGQGTGEETQYF
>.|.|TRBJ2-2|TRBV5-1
TGCGCCAGCAGCTGGTCCGCAGGGTCCGGGGAGCTGTTTTTT
CASSWSAGSGELFF
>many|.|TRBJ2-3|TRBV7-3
TGTGCCAGCAGCTTGTCTGCTAGCACAGATACGCAGTATTTT
CASSLSASTDTQYF
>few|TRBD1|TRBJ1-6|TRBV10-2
TGCGCCAGCAGTGTGACAGGGGATTCACCCCTCCACTTT
CASSVTGDSPLHF
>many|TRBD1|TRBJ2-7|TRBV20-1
TGCAGTGCGCCGGGACAGGGAGACTACGAGCAGTACTTC
CSAPGQGDYEQYF
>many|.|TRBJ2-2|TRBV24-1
TGTGCCACCAGTGGGAGGGGACAGCCCCGCACCGGGGAGCTGTTTTTT
CATSGRGQPRTGELFF
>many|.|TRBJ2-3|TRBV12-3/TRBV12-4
TGTGCCAGCAGTTTAATGGGTTATACGCAGTATTTT
CASSLMGYTQYF
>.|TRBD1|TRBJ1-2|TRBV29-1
TGCAGCGTAGCAGTGGGACAGGGCAACTATGGCTACACCTTC
CSVAVGQGNYGYTF
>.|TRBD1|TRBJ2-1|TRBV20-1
TGCAGTGCCCTTAGACAGGGCCAGCAGTTCTTC
CSALRQGQQFF
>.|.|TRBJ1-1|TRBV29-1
TGCAGCGTTGGGCTTTGGGGAGAAGGGCGGACTGAAGCTTTCTTT
CSVGLWGEGRTEAFF
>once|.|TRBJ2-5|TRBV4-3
TGCGCCAGCAGCGGGACTGAGGGAGAGACCCAGTACTTC
CASSGTEGETQYF
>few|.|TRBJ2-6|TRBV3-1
TGTGCCAGCAGCCTGGACAGATCCTCTGGGGCCAACGTCCTGACTTTC
CASSLDRSSGANVLTF
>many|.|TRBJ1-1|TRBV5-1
TGCGCCAGCAGCATATACATGCGTGGGTCCCTCGAAGCTTTCTTT
CASSIYMRGSLEAFF
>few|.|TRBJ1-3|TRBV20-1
TGCAGTGCTAGAAAGCCAGGGGTCGGCCCGAGCTCTGGAAACACCATATATTTT
CSARKPGVGPSSGNTIYF
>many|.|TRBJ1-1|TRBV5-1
TGCGCCAGCAGCTTAATTTCGGGGAAGGACACTGAAGCTTTCTTT
CASSLISGKDTEAFF
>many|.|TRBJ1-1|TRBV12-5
TGTGCTAGCCTGAGTGACTCGAACACTGAAGCTTTCTTT
CASLSDSNTEAFF
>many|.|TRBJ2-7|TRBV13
TGTGCCAGCAGCTTAGCTTCCTACGAGCAGTACTTC
CASSLASYEQYF
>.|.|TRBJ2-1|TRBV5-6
TGTGCCAGCAGCTCGGGACCGTACAATGAGCAGTTCTTC
CASSSGPYNEQFF